Shown below are 27 T cell receptor beta chains from a single sample sequenced in a study of beta chain features in type 1 diabetes. Study observations and caveats: A moderate, significant TCRB CDR3 shortening appeared in type 1 diabetes across four CD4+ subsets.

Their antigen targets remain unknown. The sequenced template was cDNA made from the entire isolated RNA. Only in-frame clones appear in the TCRdb table, and some are missing; sequencing was by immunoSEQ multiplex PCR. This sample has 350,000 to 400,000 clones, with 10% to 15% found just once. The sample comprised naive CD4+ T cells from blood. The receptor source for this set is a woman between 18 and 29 years old with type 1 diabetes.

In its sample, this clone was seen once. V is TRBV4-1 and J is TRBJ1-5; D remains ambiguous. Germline CDR1 and CDR2: MGHRA and YSYEKL. CDR3 length equals 12 residues. Between the trimmed V and J ends, which lost 0 bases and 6 bases, there was a span of 3 bases. In DNA, the CDR3 is TGCGCCAGCAGCCAAGACCGTCAGCCCCAGCATTTT. Residues: CASSQDRQPQHF.

In this sample, this clone turned up a few times. The V call is TRBV7-2, the J call TRBJ2-5; possibly TRBD1 for D (6 bases). Trimming pared 3 bases from V and 2 bases from J, leaving 13 bases between. CDR3 length: 15 amino acids. The V gene's germline CDR1 is SGHTA and CDR2 FQGNSA. CDR3 sequence reads: CASSFTGTIQETQYF. DNA for the CDR3: TGTGCCAGCAGCTTCACAGGGACCATTCAAGAGACCCAGTACTTC.

This clone showed up just a few times. The chain links TRBV11-2 to TRBJ2-3, with D tentatively TRBD2 (5 bases). V lost 5 bases and J 2 bases, leaving 17 bases between the germline ends. The CDR3 consists of 16 residues. Germline values: CDR1 SGHAT, CDR2 FQNNGV. The CDR3 DNA is TGTGCCAGCAGCCCGCGGGTTATAGGGTCCACAGATACGCAGTATTTT. This sequence encodes CASSPRVIGSTDTQYF. Based on the CDR3 plus reference TRBV11-2 and TRBJ2-3, the full variable domain is EAGVAQSPRYKIIEKRQSVAFWCNPISGHATLYWYQQILGQGPKLLIQFQNNGVVDDSQLPKDRFSAERLKGVDSTLKIQPAKLEDSAVYLCASSPRVIGSTDTQYFGPGTRLTVL.

The chain has TRBV30 and TRBJ1-2, with D possibly matching TRBD1 (6 bases). V was pared by 3 bases and J by 3 bases, with 17 bases between. Germline V gene sequence: CDR1 GTSNPN, CDR2 SVGIG (reference sequence). The CDR3 is 15 residues long. CDR3 nucleotide sequence: TGTGCCTGGAGGACCACGGGGCGGGGGCACTATGGCTACACCTTC. It is translated as CAWRTTGRGHYGYTF.

This clone was detected a few times. This chain joins TRBV29-1 and TRBJ2-3, with 7 bases matching TRBD2. From germline, CDR1 is SQVTM and CDR2 ANQGSEA. V shed 7 bases, J shed 1 base, and the junction held 14 bases outside the gene matches. The CDR3 extends over 16 amino acids. In nucleotides, the CDR3 is TGCAGCGCCCGACCCCTAGCGGCGGGGCGCACAGATACGCAGTATTTT. It encodes CSARPLAAGRTDTQYF.

The genes are TRBV5-1 and TRBJ1-2; D is perhaps TRBD1 (5 bases). Germline V gene data show CDR1 as SGHRS and CDR2 as YFSETQ. This CDR3 is 16 amino acids long. V lost 0 bases and J 4 bases, leaving 16 bases between the germline ends. CDR3 in DNA: TGCGCCAGCAGCTTGGGAAGGGGCACCAAAAGCTATGGCTACACCTTC. Amino acids: CASSLGRGTKSYGYTF.

This clone was observed a few times. V and J are TRBV30 and TRBJ2-3; 7 nucleotides align to TRBD2. Germline V gives CDR1 GTSNPN, CDR2 SVGIG (reference sequence). The length of the CDR3 is 16 residues. With 0 bases clipped from V and 2 bases from J, the junction kept 8 bases outside the gene matches. This CDR3 reads CAWSVAGLTTTDTQYF. CDR3 DNA sequence: TGTGCCTGGAGTGTTGCGGGACTAACGACCACAGATACGCAGTATTTT.

This chain uses TRBV5-6 with TRBJ2-2, with D perhaps TRBD2 (5 bases). V dropped 1 base and J dropped 5 bases, with 9 bases sitting between them. The CDR3 covers 14 residues. The germline CDR1 and CDR2 sequences are SGHDT and YYEEEE. The CDR3 nucleotides are TGTGCCAGCAGCTTGCATGGCGGGACCGGGGAGCTGTTTTTT. Protein sequence: CASSLHGGTGELFF.

A few counts support this clone. The V gene is TRBV7-9, the J gene TRBJ2-5; D ambiguous. V was shortened by 5 bases and J by 6 bases, with 13 bases between the two germline ends. Germline CDR1 reads SEHNR; CDR2 reads FQNEAQ (reference sequence). The CDR3 length is 13 residues. Written as DNA, the CDR3 is TGTGCCAGCAGCCAGCGTTGGCTCCAGACCCAGTACTTC. Translating it yields CASSQRWLQTQYF.

The chain employs TRBV19 and TRBJ2-5, with D perhaps matching TRBD2 (6 bases). This CDR3 has 18 residues. CDR1 and CDR2 (germline): LNHDA, SQIVND (reference sequence). Deletions cut 3 bases from V and 1 base from J, with 21 bases between. CDR3 sequence: CASSMSRLGSRIQETQYF. CDR3 in DNA: TGTGCCAGTAGTATGTCCAGGCTCGGGAGCCGGATCCAAGAGACCCAGTACTTC.

This clone has just a few counts. V is TRBV18 and J is TRBJ2-4, with TRBD2 identical over 12 bases. The CDR3 spans 16 residues. Germline CDR1 KGHSH, CDR2 LQKENI. The V and J ends lost 2 bases and 1 base, in that order; junction bases with no gene match: 0. The CDR3 reads CASSPGTSGAKNIQYF. In DNA form, the CDR3 reads TGTGCCAGCTCACCAGGGACTAGCGGGGCCAAAAACATTCAGTACTTC.

The chain employs TRBV28 and TRBJ1-2; no clear D gene. Germline values: CDR1 MDHEN, CDR2 SYDVKM. The CDR3 runs 11 residues. With 3 bases removed from V and 7 bases from J, the gap between germline ends came to 6 bases. CDR3 in DNA: TGTGCCAGCAGTTTTCGGTCTGGCTACACCTTC. Its translation is CASSFRSGYTF.

The CDR3 loop reads CASSQGGTGFYEQYF. The CDR3 DNA sequence: TGCGCCAGCAGCCAGGGCGGGACAGGATTCTACGAGCAGTACTTC. The chain carries TRBV5-1 and TRBJ2-7, with TRBD1 identical over 8 bases. Trimming removed 4 bases from V and 3 bases from J; junction bases left unmatched: 9. This CDR3 has 15 amino acids. CDR1 and CDR2 (germline): SGHRS, YFSETQ. The entire variable domain, with the rest obtained from reference TRBV5-1 and TRBJ2-7, is as follows: KAGVTQTPRYLIKTRGQQVTLSCSPISGHRSVSWYQQTPGQGLQFLFEYFSETQRNKGNFPGRFSGRQFSNSRSEMNVSTLELGDSALYLCASSQGGTGFYEQYFGPGTRLTVT.

This clone appeared a few times. One end of the junction is discordant with germline, which a read error may explain. The chain links TRBV5-6 to TRBJ2-3; tentatively, D is TRBD1 (6 bases). Germline V lookup: CDR1 SGHDT, CDR2 YYEEEE. This CDR3 contains 13 residues. For the CDR3, the DNA is TGTGCCAGCAGCCTCGCTCCGACAGGTACGCAGTATTTT. Protein product: CASSLAPTGTQYF.

V gene TRBV7-9 combines with J gene TRBJ2-7; 9 bases fit TRBD2. Germline CDR1 SEHNR, CDR2 FQNEAQ (reference sequence). The CDR3 loop spans 15 amino acids. V lost 1 base to trimming and J lost 3 bases; unmatched junction nucleotides: 4. The CDR3 loop is CASSLGTSDIYEQYF. The CDR3 DNA reads TGTGCCAGCAGCTTAGGGACTAGCGATATCTACGAGCAGTACTTC.

This clone came up a few times. This rearrangement joins TRBV18 to TRBJ2-7; TRBD2 is a possible D gene (5 bases). The CDR3 runs to 14 residues. Trimming pared 3 bases from V and 2 bases from J, leaving 11 bases between. Germline assignment: CDR1 KGHSH and CDR2 LQKENI. The CDR3 here is CASSPRTSPYEQYF. The DNA of the CDR3 is TGTGCCAGCTCACCGAGGACTTCCCCCTACGAGCAGTACTTC. The whole variable domain, filled in from reference TRBV18 and TRBJ2-7, reads NAGVMQNPRHLVRRRGQEARLRCSPMKGHSHVYWYRQLPEEGLKFMVYLQKENIIDESGMPKERFSAEFPKEGPSILRIQQVVRGDSAAYFCASSPRTSPYEQYFGPGTRLTVT.

This clone was observed a handful of times. Written as DNA, the CDR3 is TGTGCCACCAGCAGAGGTTCAAAATCGGCCTACGAGCAGTACTTC. Translated: CATSRGSKSAYEQYF. The V and J genes are TRBV15 and TRBJ2-7, with D hard to call. In germline, CDR1 is LNHNV, CDR2 YYDKDF (reference sequence). The CDR3 spans 15 residues. The V gene lost 1 base and the J gene lost 2 bases, with 12 bases spanning the gap.

This clone came up a few times. The chain employs TRBV25-1 and TRBJ2-1, with 8 bases aligning to TRBD1. The CDR3 extends over 15 amino acids. J lost 5 bases, V lost 4 bases, and 7 bases had no gene match. Germline V gene data show CDR1 as MGHDK and CDR2 as SYGVNS. The CDR3 nucleotides read TGTGCCAGCAGTGCCTTTGGGACAGGAGACAATGAGCAGTTCTTC. It yields the protein CASSAFGTGDNEQFF.

The V call is TRBV28, the J call TRBJ2-5; the match to TRBD2 covers 10 bases. The CDR3 contains 18 residues. The V gene end was trimmed by 6 bases and the J gene end by 5 bases; junction bases not matched to a gene: 18. Germline CDR1 is MDHEN and CDR2 is SYDVKM. The CDR3 DNA is TGTGCCAGCAGGCTAGCGGGAGATTCATATGGGGAGGGGGAGACCCAGTACTTC. Translation: CASRLAGDSYGEGETQYF.

V gene TRBV9 combines with J gene TRBJ2-1; 11 bases match TRBD2. V shed 0 bases and J 8 bases; nucleotides not matched to a gene: 7. This CDR3 has 16 residues. Germline V lookup: CDR1 SGDLS, CDR2 YYNGEE. DNA of the CDR3: TGTGCCAGCAGCGTAGCGCTTAGCGGGAGGGCCGATGAGCAGTTCTTC. Protein: CASSVALSGRADEQFF.

The genes are TRBV7-9 and TRBJ1-2, with D maybe TRBD1 (6 bases). Trimming pared 5 bases from V and 7 bases from J, leaving 14 bases between. The V gene's germline CDR1 is SEHNR and CDR2 FQNEAQ (reference sequence). The CDR3 runs to 13 residues. The CDR3 region has the DNA TGTGCCAGCAGCAACAGGGATTTGCGTGGCTACACCTTC. Translation gives CASSNRDLRGYTF.

The sample holds a few counts of this clone. The chain has TRBV7-2 and TRBJ2-3; possible D gene TRBD1, 6 bases. The germline V gene has CDR1 SGHTA and CDR2 FQGNSA. The CDR3 loop spans 14 amino acids. V lost 5 bases to trimming and J lost 1 base, with 10 bases between them. For the CDR3, the DNA is TGTGCCAGCAGCCCCCGGACAGGCACAGATACGCAGTATTTT. This encodes CASSPRTGTDTQYF.

The chain carries TRBV7-9 and TRBJ2-2; possible D gene TRBD2, 6 bases. Germline lookup yields CDR1 SEHNR and CDR2 FQNEAQ (reference sequence). The CDR3 spans 14 residues. The CDR3 region is CLHTGGGATGELFF. The CDR3, as DNA: TGTCTACACACGGGCGGAGGGGCAACCGGGGAGCTGTTTTTT.

The chain combines TRBV15 with TRBJ1-5, with D tentatively TRBD1 (6 bases). Germline V CDR1 and CDR2: LNHNV, YYDKDF (reference sequence). The CDR3 extends over 14 amino acids. Trimming left V 4 bases short and J 7 bases short, with 14 bases between. This CDR3 reads CATSNDRLAQPQHF. CDR3 in DNA: TGTGCCACCAGCAACGACAGGTTGGCCCAGCCCCAGCATTTT.

This rearrangement joins TRBV7-9 to TRBJ2-1; perhaps TRBD2 as D (5 bases). The germline V gene encodes CDR1 SEHNR and CDR2 FQNEAQ (reference sequence). This CDR3 region has 14 residues. The V and J ends lost 0 bases and 9 bases respectively, with 12 bases between them. Here the CDR3 DNA reads TGTGCCAGCAGCTTAGCGGAGGCTGCCCCTGAGCAGTTCTTC. Residues: CASSLAEAAPEQFF.

This clone was recorded a few times. The chain couples TRBV7-9 to TRBJ1-5; TRBD1 might be the D (6 bases). This CDR3 contains 17 residues. Germline loops: CDR1 SEHNR, CDR2 FQNEAQ (reference sequence). Trimming pared 1 base from V and 4 bases from J, leaving 17 bases between. CDR3 sequence (DNA): TGTGCCAGCAGCTTAGTAGGCTCGGGGGGCCTTAATCAGCCCCAGCATTTT. Translation gives CASSLVGSGGLNQPQHF.

This clone turned up a few times. The rearrangement joins TRBV29-1 to TRBJ1-2, with TRBD1 identical over 9 bases. The V segment lost 6 bases and the J segment 5 bases; nucleotides outside the gene matches: 7. The CDR3 consists of 13 residues. Germline V gene sequence: CDR1 SQVTM, CDR2 ANQGSEA. The CDR3 region is CSVGQGLGYGYTF. CDR3 in DNA: TGCAGCGTGGGACAGGGCCTAGGGTATGGCTACACCTTC. Combining the CDR3 with reference TRBV29-1 and TRBJ1-2 gives the whole variable domain SAVISQKPSRDICQRGTSLTIQCQVDSQVTMMFWYRQQPGQSLTLIATANQGSEATYESGFVIDKFPISRPNLTFSTLTVSNMSPEDSSIYLCSVGQGLGYGYTFGSGTRLTVV.